These 25 T cell receptor beta chains were sequenced from one sample in a study of T cells after yellow fever vaccination. TCRdb fed the 5' RACE reads into MiXCR, producing one record per CDR3 protein. Altogether roughly 85,000 distinct CDR3 sequences are present, 10% to 15% being singletons, with the ten largest covering around 24%. The specimen was CD8+ T cells not binding an NS4B(214-222) dextramer, sorted from PBMCs, collected approximately 22 days after the first yellow fever vaccination. The receptors shown here come from a man in his late teens or twenties who received the YFV17D yellow fever vaccine.

This clonotype appeared many times. The V call is TRBV5-5, the J call TRBJ1-5, with D possibly TRBD1 on 6 matching bases. The ends were cut back, 0 bases at V and 6 bases at J, with 7 bases in the middle. The CDR3 is 13 residues long. The germline V gene has CDR1 SGHKS and CDR2 YYEKEE (reference sequence). The CDR3 DNA reads TGTGCCAGCAGCTTGGCCAGGGGTCAGCCCCAGCATTTT. This gives the protein CASSLARGQPQHF.

This chain joins TRBV24-1 and TRBJ1-1, with D unresolved. The V gene's germline CDR1 is KGHDR and CDR2 SFDVKD. V lost 1 base and J 4 bases, leaving 9 bases between the germline ends. The CDR3 is made up of 14 amino acids. The CDR3 region has the DNA TGTGCCACCAGTGATTTTTCGTGGGCCACTGAAGCTTTCTTT. Its protein is CATSDFSWATEAFF.

The CDR3 DNA follows: TGTGCCAGCAGCTTAACAGGACAGGGGTGGGGAACTGAAGCTTTCTTT. Translating it yields CASSLTGQGWGTEAFF. This chain uses TRBV7-9 with TRBJ1-1, with TRBD1 matching 9 bases. Germline trimming cut 2 bases from V and 5 bases from J; bases unmatched to any gene: 9. Germline V gene sequence: CDR1 SEHNR, CDR2 FQNEAQ (reference sequence). This CDR3 is built from 16 residues.

This chain joins TRBV28 and TRBJ1-4; TRBD1 matches at 9 bases. This CDR3 region has 15 residues. The V gene's germline CDR1 is MDHEN and CDR2 SYDVKM. The J segment lost 8 bases and the V segment lost 4 bases, leaving 8 bases of the junction unmatched. The CDR3 sequence: CASSWGTGLGEKLFF. CDR3 coding DNA: TGTGCCAGCAGTTGGGGGACAGGGCTAGGAGAAAAACTGTTTTTT.

This chain connects TRBV29-1 to TRBJ2-7; D is possibly TRBD1 (6 bases). Germline-derived CDR1 and CDR2 are SQVTM and ANQGSEA. The length of the CDR3 is 14 residues. V was cut by 1 base and J by 2 bases, with 12 bases left in between. The CDR3 loop reads CSVEGPGETYEQYF. The CDR3 DNA is TGCAGCGTTGAAGGGCCAGGGGAAACCTACGAGCAGTACTTC.

This clonotype was seen a few times. The chain recombines TRBV4-1 with TRBJ1-1; no clear D. V lost 6 bases to trimming and J lost 7 bases, with 6 bases between them. Per the germline V gene, CDR1 is MGHRA and CDR2 is YSYEKL. The CDR3 runs to 10 residues. CDR3 sequence (DNA): TGCGCCAGCAGTGGAAGTGAAGCTTTCTTT. Protein sequence: CASSGSEAFF.

The genes are TRBV12-3 or TRBV12-4 and TRBJ2-2; D is undetermined. This CDR3 is built from 13 residues. The germline V and J ends were trimmed by 6 bases and 5 bases, with 10 bases remaining between them. The CDR3, as DNA: TGTGCCAGCAGCCCGACGGAGACCGGGGAGCTGTTTTTT. Its protein is CASSPTETGELFF.

The chain joins TRBV6-1 to TRBJ1-4; D gene uncertain. CDR1 and CDR2 (germline): MNHNS, SASEGT. V lost 5 bases and J lost 8, with 18 bases in between. The CDR3 extends over 15 amino acids. The chain's CDR3 is CASSTRTDLGEKLFF. The DNA for the CDR3 is TGTGCCAGCAGTACCCGGACTGACCTAGGGGAAAAACTGTTTTTT.

This rearrangement joins TRBV5-1 to TRBJ2-7; tentative D call: TRBD2 (5 bases). The V gene lost 4 bases and the J gene lost 6 bases, with 11 bases spanning the gap. In germline, CDR1 is SGHRS, CDR2 YFSETQ. The CDR3 sequence is 12 residues long. Written as DNA, the CDR3 is TGCGCCAGCAGCCCTGACTACTCCGAGCAGTACTTC. Encoded protein: CASSPDYSEQYF.

This chain joins TRBV20-1 and TRBJ2-1, with D uncertain. The length of the CDR3 is 13 residues. Germline CDR1 and CDR2: DFQATT and SNEGSKA (reference sequence). Trimming took off 3 bases at V and 4 bases at J, with 10 bases between the two ends. In nucleotides, the CDR3 is TGCAGTGCTAGCCGAACAGAATACAATGAGCAGTTCTTC. Protein product: CSASRTEYNEQFF.

This clonotype has more than one count but fewer than ten. The chain has TRBV12-3 or TRBV12-4 and TRBJ2-7, with no clear D. The V and J ends lost 5 bases and 0 bases respectively, with 5 bases between them. The CDR3 is 12 residues long. In DNA, the CDR3 is TGTGCCAGCAGTGCGAGCTCCTACGAGCAGTACGTC. Its protein product is CASSASSYEQYV.

In this sample, this clonotype turned up a few times. This rearrangement joins TRBV7-3 to TRBJ2-1; no clear D. This CDR3 contains 13 residues. Between the trimmed V and J ends, which lost 3 bases and 6 bases, there was a span of 9 bases. The germline V gene has CDR1 SGHTA and CDR2 FQGTGA. CDR3 bases: TGTGCCAGCAGCTTTGAGTCCACCAATGAGCAGTTCTTC. Its translation is CASSFESTNEQFF. The whole variable domain, remainder taken from reference TRBV7-3 and TRBJ2-1, is GAGVSQTPSNKVTEKGKYVELRCDPISGHTALYWYRQSLGQGPEFLIYFQGTGAADDSGLPNDRFFAVRPEGSVSTLKIQRTERGDSAVYLCASSFESTNEQFFGPGTRLTVL.

This clonotype was observed a few times. This rearrangement joins TRBV6-1 to TRBJ1-6; D may be TRBD1 (5 bases). This CDR3 spans 17 amino acids. From germline, CDR1 is MNHNS and CDR2 SASEGT. Trimming removed 0 bases at V and 9 bases at J, with 18 bases between. The CDR3 here is CASSEALRRQGGSPLHF. CDR3 nucleotides: TGTGCCAGCAGTGAAGCGCTTCGTCGGCAGGGCGGTTCACCCCTCCACTTT.

This clonotype was seen many times. This chain joins TRBV6-2 or TRBV6-3 and TRBJ2-7, with D perhaps being TRBD1 or TRBD2 (5 bases each). There are 16 residues in the CDR3. With 5 bases removed from V and 2 bases from J, the gap between germline ends came to 19 bases. The V gene's germline CDR1 is MNHEY and CDR2 SVGEGT. CDR3 in amino acids: CASSRPPGRITYEQYV. The CDR3 DNA reads TGTGCCAGCAGTCGCCCGCCGGGACGGATTACCTACGAGCAGTACGTC.

This chain links TRBV7-9 with TRBJ2-4, with unresolved D. Germline CDR1 and CDR2: SEHNR and FQNEAQ (reference sequence). The CDR3 length is 15 residues. V lost 1 base to trimming and J lost 3 bases, with 10 bases between them. CDR3 loop: CASSLGSLVKNIQYF. CDR3 in DNA: TGTGCCAGCAGCTTAGGTTCGTTAGTCAAAAACATTCAGTACTTC.

This clonotype was found a few times. The chain is built from TRBV7-9 and TRBJ2-3, with D possibly being TRBD1 or TRBD2 (5 bases each). Germline V gives CDR1 SEHNR, CDR2 FQNEAQ (reference sequence). This CDR3 is built from 16 residues. V lost 6 bases and J lost 4, with 20 bases in between. The CDR3 region is CASRSTGTITPDTQYF. CDR3 nucleotide sequence: TGTGCCAGCAGGTCGACCGGGACGATAACCCCAGATACGCAGTATTTT.

The chain employs TRBV9 and TRBJ2-1; D is undetermined. Trimming took off 3 bases at V and 0 bases at J, with 7 bases between the two ends. Germline V gene data show CDR1 as SGDLS and CDR2 as YYNGEE. The CDR3 is 14 residues long. The CDR3 coding sequence is TGTGCCAGCAGCGGGGCCCCCTCCTACAATGAGCAGTTCTTC. It specifies CASSGAPSYNEQFF.

V and J are TRBV20-1 and TRBJ2-2, with a weak D call TRBD2 (7 bases). The CDR3 contains 18 residues. The V end lost 0 bases, the J end lost 3 bases, and 20 bases lay between the germline ends. CDR1 DFQATT and CDR2 SNEGSKA come from the germline V gene (reference sequence). The CDR3 DNA follows: TGCAGTGCTAGAGATCGAATGAGGGGGGGAGTCGACACCGGGGAGCTGTTTTTT. Protein product: CSARDRMRGGVDTGELFF.

The J gene is TRBJ1-6, the V gene TRBV4-3, with D tentatively TRBD1 (5 bases). The CDR3 contains 17 residues. In germline, CDR1 is LGHNA, CDR2 YSLEER. V was trimmed by 2 bases and J by 5 bases, leaving 16 bases between them. Here the CDR3 DNA reads TGCGCCAGCAGCCAAATTTTTAATTTGGACAATAATTCACCCCTCCACTTT. Translated: CASSQIFNLDNNSPLHF.

This clonotype was seen only a few times. This chain joins TRBV20-1 and TRBJ2-1, with D perhaps matching TRBD1 or TRBD2 (5 bases each). In germline, CDR1 is DFQATT, CDR2 SNEGSKA (reference sequence). V was shortened by 0 bases and J by 4 bases, with 10 bases between the two germline ends. The CDR3 runs to 14 residues. The CDR3 DNA reads TGCAGTGCTAGAGAGTTTGGGGGTTACAATGAGCAGTTCTTC. Its protein is CSAREFGGYNEQFF.

The genes are TRBV12-3 or TRBV12-4 and TRBJ1-6, with D unresolved. This CDR3 is built from 12 residues. Trimming removed 5 bases from V and 6 bases from J, with 5 bases in between. The DNA of the CDR3 is TGTGCCAGCAGTCAGAGTAATTCACCCCTCCACTTT. Its protein is CASSQSNSPLHF.

The chain links TRBV7-2 to TRBJ2-1; D may correspond to TRBD1 or TRBD2 (6 bases each). The ends were cut back, 1 base at V and 9 bases at J, with 19 bases in the middle. This CDR3 contains 16 residues. Germline V gives CDR1 SGHTA, CDR2 FQGNSA. CDR3 loop: CASSLVFPGAIGEQFF. The CDR3 nucleotides read TGTGCCAGCAGCTTAGTATTTCCGGGGGCTATCGGTGAGCAGTTCTTC. Combining the CDR3 with reference TRBV7-2 and TRBJ2-1 gives the whole variable domain GAGVSQSPSNKVTEKGKDVELRCDPISGHTALYWYRQSLGQGLEFLIYFQGNSAPDKSGLPSDRFSAERTGGSVSTLTIQRTQQEDSAVYLCASSLVFPGAIGEQFFGPGTRLTVL.

There are a few counts of this clonotype. V gene TRBV4-1 combines with J gene TRBJ2-3; maybe TRBD1 (5 bases). CDR3 size: 16 residues. The germline V gene has CDR1 MGHRA and CDR2 YSYEKL. V dropped 4 bases and J dropped 6 bases, with 20 bases sitting between them. The CDR3 nucleotides are TGCGCCAGCAGCCCCCAGGGAACCCTCGTAAGGGATACGCAGTATTTT. Translating it yields CASSPQGTLVRDTQYF.

This clonotype was recorded a few times. V usage is TRBV27 and J usage is TRBJ2-7; D remains ambiguous. From germline, CDR1 is MNHEY and CDR2 SMNVEV (reference sequence). The ends were cut back, 2 bases at V and 3 bases at J, with 11 bases in the middle. The CDR3 loop spans 14 amino acids. The CDR3 DNA is TGTGCCAGCAGTTTAATAGGTAGTAACTACGAGCAGTACTTC. Protein sequence: CASSLIGSNYEQYF.

The rearrangement uses TRBV6-2 or TRBV6-3 and TRBJ2-5; tentative D call: TRBD2 (6 bases). The CDR3 loop spans 15 amino acids. V gave up 6 bases and J gave up 5 bases, with 19 bases separating them. Germline V gives CDR1 MNHEY, CDR2 SVGEGT. In nucleotides, the CDR3 is TGTGCCAGCAGCCCCGTGAGGGGAGGTTTGGAGACCCAGTACTTC. This translates into CASSPVRGGLETQYF.